Presented here are 14 T cell receptor beta chains from one specimen sequenced in a study of blood T cell repertoires in COVID-19. Sequenced by immunoSEQ multiplex PCR; TCRdb stores in-frame clones only, minus some. The sample has roughly 140,000 clones, nearly 85% seen once. Sequencing was done on a sample of PBMCs or T cells enriched from blood (not recorded which). These receptors came from a man between 50 and 59 years old in a cohort exposed to, infected with or recovered from COVID-19 (not recorded which).

The chain recombines TRBV15 with TRBJ2-1, with 13 bases aligning to TRBD2. V gave up 4 bases and J gave up 10 bases; unmatched junction bases: 13. There are 17 residues in the CDR3. The germline V gene encodes CDR1 LNHNV and CDR2 YYDKDF (reference sequence). CDR3 in amino acids: CATSTTSGRAGFGEQFF. The CDR3 coding sequence is TGTGCCACCAGCACTACTAGCGGGAGGGCCGGGTTTGGGGAGCAGTTCTTC.

This sequence joins TRBV7-2 and TRBJ1-4, with 9 bases fitting TRBD1. The CDR3 runs to 15 residues. The germline gives CDR1 SGHTA, CDR2 FQGNSA. V gave up 5 bases and J gave up 1 base; unmatched junction bases: 2. CDR3 sequence reads: CASSVGQGTNEKLFF. In nucleotides, the CDR3 is TGTGCCAGCAGCGTGGGACAGGGAACTAATGAAAAACTGTTTTTT.

This clone was seen once. The chain couples TRBV2 to TRBJ1-4, with a tentative D call TRBD1 (6 bases). Germline V lookup: CDR1 SNHLY, CDR2 FYNNEI. The CDR3 consists of 12 residues. Trimming shortened V by 3 bases and J by 11 bases, and 10 bases separated the two germline ends. The CDR3 loop reads CASSETDSKLFF. The CDR3 DNA is TGTGCCAGCAGTGAGACGGACAGCAAACTGTTTTTT.

CDR3 amino acids: CASSLWGQGPGELFF. As DNA, the CDR3 is TGTGCCAGCAGTTTATGGGGACAGGGTCCCGGGGAGCTGTTTTTT. The rearrangement uses TRBV27 and TRBJ2-2; 9 bases map to TRBD1. Germline CDR1 and CDR2: MNHEY and SMNVEV (reference sequence). Trimming removed 1 base from V and 6 bases from J; junction bases left unmatched: 3. The CDR3 loop spans 15 amino acids.

J is TRBJ2-1 and V is TRBV29-1; 8 bases map to TRBD1. The ends lost 7 bases at V and 6 bases at J; junction bases unmatched: 2. CDR1 SQVTM and CDR2 ANQGSEA come from the germline V gene. The CDR3 sequence is 11 residues long. This CDR3 is CSADRGNEQFF. DNA for the CDR3: TGCAGCGCCGACAGGGGCAATGAGCAGTTCTTC.

The chain uses TRBV19 and TRBJ1-1; 10 positions agree with TRBD1. The V gene's germline CDR1 is LNHDA and CDR2 SQIVND (reference sequence). The CDR3 extends over 15 amino acids. The trim removed 6 bases at V and 5 bases at J, leaving 9 bases unmatched. Here the CDR3 reads CASSNFDRGLTEAFF. DNA for the CDR3: TGTGCCAGTAGCAACTTCGACAGGGGGCTTACTGAAGCTTTCTTT.

The chain is built from TRBV7-2 and TRBJ2-7, with D possibly TRBD1 on 6 matching bases. This CDR3 is 14 amino acids long. V gave up 1 base and J gave up 1 base, with 8 bases separating them. Germline values: CDR1 SGHTA, CDR2 FQGNSA. CDR3 sequence (DNA): TGTGCCAGCAGCTTAGACAGGGCGTCCTACGAGCAGTACTTC. Translating gives CASSLDRASYEQYF.

The chain links TRBV5-4 to TRBJ1-1; D perhaps matches TRBD1 (5 bases). The CDR3 contains 15 residues. Germline values: CDR1 SGHNT, CDR2 YYREEE (reference sequence). Trimming removed 4 bases at V and 6 bases at J, with 19 bases between. CDR3 region: CASSRGPSPGAEAFF. For the CDR3, the DNA is TGTGCCAGCAGCAGGGGACCCTCCCCGGGGGCTGAAGCTTTCTTT.

This clone was recorded once. The V and J genes are TRBV19 and TRBJ1-6; TRBD1 matches at 7 bases. With V trimmed by 5 bases and J by 4 bases, 2 bases remained unmatched. Germline V gene data show CDR1 as LNHDA and CDR2 as SQIVND (reference sequence). This CDR3 region has 14 residues. The CDR3 bases are TGTGCCAGTAGTTTACAGGGGTATAATTCACCCCTCCACTTT. Its protein product is CASSLQGYNSPLHF.

This clone was detected only a few times. This chain links TRBV19 with TRBJ1-3; D unclear. Germline loops: CDR1 LNHDA, CDR2 SQIVND (reference sequence). This CDR3 is 15 amino acids long. V lost 3 bases, J lost 0 bases, and 9 bases lay in between. CDR3 sequence (DNA): TGTGCCAGTAGTATCCAGGCCGCCTCTGGAAACACCATATATTTT. It translates to CASSIQAASGNTIYF.

This clone was observed many times. The chain recombines TRBV11-2 with TRBJ1-4, with D possibly being TRBD1 (5 bases). The CDR3 is 15 amino acids. In germline, CDR1 is SGHAT, CDR2 FQNNGV. V was clipped by 0 bases and J by 2 bases, with 7 bases between them. CDR3 sequence (DNA): TGTGCCAGCAGCTTAGAGGGGGGGACTAATGAAAAACTGTTTTTT. Its translation: CASSLEGGTNEKLFF.

On this clone itself: The sample contains more than one DNA sequence encoding this CDR3. The chain joins TRBV11-2 to TRBJ2-7; D might be TRBD2 (5 bases). Germline CDR1 is SGHAT and CDR2 is FQNNGV. V lost 0 bases, J lost 0 bases, and 6 bases lay in between. This CDR3 has 14 residues. The CDR3 loop is CASSLELASYEQYF. The DNA for the CDR3 is TGTGCCAGCAGCTTAGAGCTAGCCTCCTACGAGCAGTACTTC.

The chain's CDR3 is CASRALNTEAFF. The CDR3 DNA sequence: TGTGCCAGCAGGGCATTGAACACTGAAGCTTTCTTT. The genes are TRBV12-3 or TRBV12-4 and TRBJ1-1; D remains unclear. There are 12 residues in the CDR3. The V end lost 6 bases, the J end lost 0 bases, and 5 bases lay between the germline ends.

The gene calls are TRBV12-3 or TRBV12-4 and TRBJ1-2; D call uncertain. The CDR3 extends over 11 amino acids. V gave up 5 bases and J gave up 8 bases, with 9 bases separating them. CDR3 in amino acids: CASSAGAGYTF. The DNA of the CDR3 is TGTGCCAGCAGTGCGGGTGCCGGCTACACCTTC.